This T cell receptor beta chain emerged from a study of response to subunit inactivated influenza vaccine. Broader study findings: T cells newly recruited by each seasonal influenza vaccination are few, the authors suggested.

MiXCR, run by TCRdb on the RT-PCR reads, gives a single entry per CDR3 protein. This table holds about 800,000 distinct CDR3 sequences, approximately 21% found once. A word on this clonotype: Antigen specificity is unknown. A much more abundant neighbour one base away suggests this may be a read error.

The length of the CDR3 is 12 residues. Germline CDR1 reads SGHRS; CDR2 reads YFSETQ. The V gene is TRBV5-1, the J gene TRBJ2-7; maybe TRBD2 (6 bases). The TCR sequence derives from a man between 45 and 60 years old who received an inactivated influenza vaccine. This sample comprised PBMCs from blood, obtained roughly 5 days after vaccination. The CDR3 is CPSSPEGYEQYF. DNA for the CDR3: TGCCCCAGCAGCCCGGAGGGCTACGAGCAGTACTTC. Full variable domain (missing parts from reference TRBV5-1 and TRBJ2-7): KAGVTQTPRYLIKTRGQQVTLSCSPISGHRSVSWYQQTPGQGLQFLFEYFSETQRNKGNFPGRFSGRQFSNSRSEMNVSTLELGDSALYLCPSSPEGYEQYFGPGTRLTVT.